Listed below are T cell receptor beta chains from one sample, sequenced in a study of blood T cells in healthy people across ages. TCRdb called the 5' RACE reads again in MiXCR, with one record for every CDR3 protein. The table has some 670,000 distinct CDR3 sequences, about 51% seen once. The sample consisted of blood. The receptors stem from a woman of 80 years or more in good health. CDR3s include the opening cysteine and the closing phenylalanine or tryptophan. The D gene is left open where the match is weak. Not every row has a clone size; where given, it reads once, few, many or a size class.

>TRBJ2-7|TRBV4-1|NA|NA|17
TGCGCCAGCAGCCAAGATGAGGATGGTCACTTCTCATACGAGCAGTACTTC
CASSQDEDGHFSYEQYF
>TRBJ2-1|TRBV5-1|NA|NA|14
TGCGCCAGCAGCTTGGTCTTCGGGGCCGATGAGCAGTTCTTC
CASSLVFGADEQFF
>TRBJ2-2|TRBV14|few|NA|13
TGTGCCAGCAGCACCACGCGAACCGGGGAGCTGTTTTTT
CASSTTRTGELFF
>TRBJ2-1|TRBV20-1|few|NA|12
TGCAGTCCACAGAGGGGGGGCGATGTACAGTTCTTC
CSPQRGGDVQFF
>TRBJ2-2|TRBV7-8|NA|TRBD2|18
TGTGCCAGCAGCGTCAAGCGGGGGGCTCAACCGAACACCGGGGAGCTGTTTTTT
CASSVKRGAQPNTGELFF
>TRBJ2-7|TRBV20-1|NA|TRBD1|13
TGCAGTGCTAGACTGGGACAGGGGTACGAGCAGTACTTC
CSARLGQGYEQYF
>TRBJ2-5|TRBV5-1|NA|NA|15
TGCGCCAGCAGCTTGTTAGGGACAAACCAAGAGACCCGGTACTTC
CASSLLGTNQETRYF
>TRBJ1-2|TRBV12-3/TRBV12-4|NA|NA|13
TGTGCCAGCAGTCCTGACACTCCCGGCGGCTACACCTTC
CASSPDTPGGYTF
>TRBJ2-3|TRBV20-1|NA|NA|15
TGCAGTGCTAGAGATGCGCCCGGGAGCACAGATACGCAGTATTTT
CSARDAPGSTDTQYF
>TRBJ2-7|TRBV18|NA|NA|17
TGTGCCAGCTCTCCGTCGCCAGGCTCCTACTTAACCTACGAGCAGTACTTC
CASSPSPGSYLTYEQYF
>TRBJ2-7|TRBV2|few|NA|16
TGTGCCAGCAGTGAAGACGTCCCAGGGGGGTCCTACGAGCAGTACTTC
CASSEDVPGGSYEQYF
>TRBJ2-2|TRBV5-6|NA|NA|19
TGTGCCAGCAGCTTTTCGGGACTCCTAGGACCATCGAACACCGGGGAGCTGTTTTTT
CASSFSGLLGPSNTGELFF
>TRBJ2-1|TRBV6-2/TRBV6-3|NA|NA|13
TGTGCCGGAGGGGACAGTCCCAACAATGAGCAGTTCTTC
CAGGDSPNNEQFF
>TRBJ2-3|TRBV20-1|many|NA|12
TGCAGTGCTAGAGCGGCCGGAGGGACGCAGTATTTT
CSARAAGGTQYF
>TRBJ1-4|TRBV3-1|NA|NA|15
TGTGCCAGCAGCCAAGCCGGACGGAATAATGAAAAACTGTTTTTT
CASSQAGRNNEKLFF
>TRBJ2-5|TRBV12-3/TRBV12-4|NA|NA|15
TGTGCCAGCAGTTTAGAGACGGGGTTCCGAGAGACCCAGTACTTC
CASSLETGFRETQYF
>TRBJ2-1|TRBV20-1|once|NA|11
TGCAGTGCCAGATCGACCCGTGGGCAGTTCTTC
CSARSTRGQFF
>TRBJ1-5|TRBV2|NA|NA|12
TGTGACAGCAAAAGGGTAGCTCAGCCCCAGCATTTT
CDSKRVAQPQHF
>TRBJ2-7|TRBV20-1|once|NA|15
TGCAGTGCTAGAGATCGGGGACACCAATTCCACGAGCAGTACTTC
CSARDRGHQFHEQYF